This T cell receptor (beta chain) was captured by sequencing in a study of regulatory T cells in long-lasting Graves disease. Study as a whole: By definition, persistent Graves' disease involved antithyroid drugs for over 5 years alongside positive TSH receptor antibodies.

Germline-derived CDR1 and CDR2 are MDHEN and SYDVKM. This CDR3 has 17 residues. With V trimmed by 4 bases and J by 0 bases, 4 bases remained unmatched. This sample's time point: persistent/refractory GD, antithyroid drugs over 5 years with positive TRAb. PBMCs were the source of the RNA used for TCR sequencing. American Thyroid Association guidelines defined Graves' disease diagnosis. With iRepertoire HTBI primers and Arm-PCR of CDR3 regions, TCR beta libraries were built. TCRdb re-derived calls from the multiplex PCR reads in MiXCR, one entry per CDR3 protein. Among 500,000 to 800,000 distinct CDR3 sequences listed, around 30% were seen once. Study-wide results and limits: Persistent Graves' patients showed reduced TCR diversity versus newly diagnosed patients. Blood alone, not thyroid tissue, was studied.

A note on this clonotype: Antigen: not known.

The source of this sequence is a female donor with Graves disease. The chain recombines TRBV28 with TRBJ2-7; 15 bases match TRBD2. Sample: peripheral blood mononuclear cells (PBMCs), taken when the disease was refractory, from a patient treated with antithyroid drugs. CDR3 protein: CASSSGLAGGISYEQYF. CDR3 bases: TGTGCCAGCAGTTCGGGACTAGCGGGAGGCATCTCCTACGAGCAGTACTTC.